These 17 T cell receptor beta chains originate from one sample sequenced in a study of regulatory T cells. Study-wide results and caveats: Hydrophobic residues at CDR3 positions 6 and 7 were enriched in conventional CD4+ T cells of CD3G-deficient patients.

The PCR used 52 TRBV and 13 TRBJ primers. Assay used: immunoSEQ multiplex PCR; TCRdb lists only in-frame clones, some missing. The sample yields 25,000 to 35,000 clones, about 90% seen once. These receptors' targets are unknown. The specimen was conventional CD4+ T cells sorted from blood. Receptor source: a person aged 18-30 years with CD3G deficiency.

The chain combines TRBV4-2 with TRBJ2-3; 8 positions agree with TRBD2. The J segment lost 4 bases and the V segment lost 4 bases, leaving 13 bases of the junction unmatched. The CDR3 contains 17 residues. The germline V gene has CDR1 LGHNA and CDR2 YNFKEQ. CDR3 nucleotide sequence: TGTGCCAGCAGCCCGCTGGGAACCCGGGGGGGGGCAGATACGCAGTATTTT. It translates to CASSPLGTRGGADTQYF.

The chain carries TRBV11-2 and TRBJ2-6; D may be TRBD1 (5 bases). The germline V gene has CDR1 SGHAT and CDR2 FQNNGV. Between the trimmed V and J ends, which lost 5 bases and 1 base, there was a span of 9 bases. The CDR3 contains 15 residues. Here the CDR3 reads CASSGQGSGANVLTF. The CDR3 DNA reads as TGTGCCAGCAGCGGCCAGGGTTCTGGGGCCAACGTCCTGACTTTC. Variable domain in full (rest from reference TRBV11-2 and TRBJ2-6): EAGVAQSPRYKIIEKRQSVAFWCNPISGHATLYWYQQILGQGPKLLIQFQNNGVVDDSQLPKDRFSAERLKGVDSTLKIQPAKLEDSAVYLCASSGQGSGANVLTFGAGSRLTVL.

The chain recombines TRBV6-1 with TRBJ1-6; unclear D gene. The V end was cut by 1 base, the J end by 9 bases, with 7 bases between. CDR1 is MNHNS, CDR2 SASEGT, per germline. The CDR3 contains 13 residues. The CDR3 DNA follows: TGTGCCAGCAGTGAAGGGGGTAGTTCACCCCTCCACTTT. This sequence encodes CASSEGGSSPLHF.

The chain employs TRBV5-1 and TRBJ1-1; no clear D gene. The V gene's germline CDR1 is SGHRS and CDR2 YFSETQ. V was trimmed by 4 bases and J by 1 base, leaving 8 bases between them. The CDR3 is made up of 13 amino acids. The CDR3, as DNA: TGCGCCAGCAGCCTCACAAGGAACACTGAAGCTTTCTTT. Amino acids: CASSLTRNTEAFF.

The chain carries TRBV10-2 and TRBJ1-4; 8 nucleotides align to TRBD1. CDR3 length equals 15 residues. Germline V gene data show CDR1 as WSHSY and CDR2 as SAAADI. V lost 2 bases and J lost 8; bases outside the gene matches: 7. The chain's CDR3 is CASSEPQGAGEKLFF. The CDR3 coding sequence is TGCGCCAGCAGTGAGCCTCAGGGGGCTGGGGAAAAACTGTTTTTT.

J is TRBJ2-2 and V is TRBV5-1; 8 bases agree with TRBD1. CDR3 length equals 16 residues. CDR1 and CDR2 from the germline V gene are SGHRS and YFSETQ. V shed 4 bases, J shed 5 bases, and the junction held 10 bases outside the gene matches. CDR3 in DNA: TGCGCCAGCAGCCCTCCCGGGACAGGAACTACCGGGGAGCTGTTTTTT. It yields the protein CASSPPGTGTTGELFF.

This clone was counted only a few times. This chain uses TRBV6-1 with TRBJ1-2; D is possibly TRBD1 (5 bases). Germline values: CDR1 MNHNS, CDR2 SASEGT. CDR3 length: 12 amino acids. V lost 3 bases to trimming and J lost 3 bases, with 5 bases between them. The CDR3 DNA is TGTGCCAGCAGTGAGACAGACTATGGCTACACCTTC. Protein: CASSETDYGYTF.

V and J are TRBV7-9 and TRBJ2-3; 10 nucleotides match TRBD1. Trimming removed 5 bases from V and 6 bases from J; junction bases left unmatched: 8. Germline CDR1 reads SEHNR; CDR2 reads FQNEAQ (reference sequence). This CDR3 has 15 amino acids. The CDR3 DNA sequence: TGTGCCAGCAGCAGGACAGGGGGGATGCAGGATACGCAGTATTTT. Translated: CASSRTGGMQDTQYF.

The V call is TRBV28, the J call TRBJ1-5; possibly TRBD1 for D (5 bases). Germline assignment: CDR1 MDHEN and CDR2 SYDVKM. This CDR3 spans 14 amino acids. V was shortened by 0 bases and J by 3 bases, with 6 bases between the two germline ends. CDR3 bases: TGTGCCAGCAGTTTATGGACAGTCAATCAGCCCCAGCATTTT. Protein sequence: CASSLWTVNQPQHF.

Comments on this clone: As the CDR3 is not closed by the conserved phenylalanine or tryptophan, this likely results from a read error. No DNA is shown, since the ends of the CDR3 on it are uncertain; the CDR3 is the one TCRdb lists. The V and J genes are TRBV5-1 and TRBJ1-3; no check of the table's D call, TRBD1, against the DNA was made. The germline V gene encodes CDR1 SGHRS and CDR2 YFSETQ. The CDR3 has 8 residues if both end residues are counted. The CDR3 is CASLGRPR.

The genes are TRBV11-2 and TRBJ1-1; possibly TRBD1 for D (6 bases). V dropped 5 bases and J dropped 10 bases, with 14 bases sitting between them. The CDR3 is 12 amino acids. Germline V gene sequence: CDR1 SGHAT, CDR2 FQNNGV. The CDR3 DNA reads TGTGCCAGCAGCCATGGACAGTCTGGAGCTTTCTTT. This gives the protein CASSHGQSGAFF.

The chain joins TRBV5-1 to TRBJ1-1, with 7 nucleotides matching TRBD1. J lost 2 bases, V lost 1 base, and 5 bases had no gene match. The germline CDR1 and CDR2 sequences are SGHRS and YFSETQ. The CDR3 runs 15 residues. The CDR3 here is CASSLSRQGNTEAFF. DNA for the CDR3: TGCGCCAGCAGCTTGTCCCGACAGGGCAACACTGAAGCTTTCTTT.

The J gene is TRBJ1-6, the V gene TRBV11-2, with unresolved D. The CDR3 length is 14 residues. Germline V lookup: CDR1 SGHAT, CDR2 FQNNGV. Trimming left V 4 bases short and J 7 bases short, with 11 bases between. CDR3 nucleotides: TGTGCCAGCAGCTCTGTAGGGAGGAATTCACCCCTCCACTTT. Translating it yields CASSSVGRNSPLHF.

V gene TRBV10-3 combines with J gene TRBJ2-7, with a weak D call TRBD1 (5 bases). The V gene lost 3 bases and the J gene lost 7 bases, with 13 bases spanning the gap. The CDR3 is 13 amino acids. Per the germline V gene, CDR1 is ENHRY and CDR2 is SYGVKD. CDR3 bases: TGTGCCATCAGTGAAGGGGTTTTAGGGGAGCAGTACTTC. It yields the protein CAISEGVLGEQYF.

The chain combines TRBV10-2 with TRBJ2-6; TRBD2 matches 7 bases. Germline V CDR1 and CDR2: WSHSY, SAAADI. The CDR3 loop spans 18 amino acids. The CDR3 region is CPALGTAGRFSGANVLTF. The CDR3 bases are TGCCCAGCCCTAGGTACAGCCGGGAGGTTCTCTGGGGCCAACGTCCTGACTTTC.

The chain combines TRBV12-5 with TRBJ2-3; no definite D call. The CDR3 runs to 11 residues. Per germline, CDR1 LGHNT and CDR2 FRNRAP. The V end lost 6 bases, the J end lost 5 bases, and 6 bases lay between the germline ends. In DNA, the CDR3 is TGTGCTAGTGGAATCGGAGATACGCAGTATTTT. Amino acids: CASGIGDTQYF. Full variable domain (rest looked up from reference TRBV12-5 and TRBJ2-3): DARVTQTPRHKVTEMGQEVTMRCQPILGHNTVFWYRQTMMQGLELLAYFRNRAPLDDSGMPKDRFSAEMPDATLATLKIQPSEPRDSAVYFCASGIGDTQYFGPGTRLTVL.

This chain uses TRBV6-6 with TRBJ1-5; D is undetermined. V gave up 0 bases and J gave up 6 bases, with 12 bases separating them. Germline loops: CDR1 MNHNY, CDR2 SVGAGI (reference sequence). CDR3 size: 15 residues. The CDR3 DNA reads TGTGCCAGCAGTTACTCGGGAGTTACGGTTCAGCCCCAGCATTTT. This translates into CASSYSGVTVQPQHF.